The clone carrying this T cell receptor (beta chain) came up once. Its target is not known. The PCR was carried out with 60 Vbeta primers and 13 Jbeta primers. TCRdb's table, derived via immunoSEQ multiplex PCR, lists solely in-frame clones and lacks some. The data hold approximately 140,000 clones, with about 80% observed a single time. This record belongs to a study of cytomegalovirus exposure and HLA in healthy donors. About the study: As an earlier analysis found, 150 million to 200 million T cells yielded about 120 million unique TCR beta sequences. Study conclusions and caveats: Cytomegalovirus status was reportedly diagnosed by the classifier with high specificity and sensitivity. Confirmation in vitro established that a few CMV-associated chains were specific for CMV antigens.

The CDR3 runs 13 residues. Per germline, CDR1 SNHLY and CDR2 FYNNEI. V lost 3 bases, J lost 1 base, and 6 bases lay in between. The receptor was isolated from a boy between 2 and 15 years old in good health and CMV-seronegative. This chain joins TRBV2 and TRBJ1-2; D is undetermined. The specimen was PBMCs. CDR3 DNA sequence: TGTGCCAGCAGTGAGAACAGTAACTATGGCTACACCTTC. Translation: CASSENSNYGYTF.